The 12 T cell receptor beta chains given below trace back to one sample, sequenced in a study of blood T cell repertoires in COVID-19. The assay was immunoSEQ multiplex PCR, and TCRdb's table has in-frame clones only and misses some. The sample lists 370,000 or so clones; more than 70% were seen once. Sequencing was carried out using PBMCs or T cells enriched from blood (not recorded which). The origin of the receptors is a man under 40 who had recovered from COVID-19.

This clone is a singleton in its sample. The chain employs TRBV4-3 and TRBJ1-1, with 9 bases fitting TRBD1. The CDR3 extends over 14 amino acids. The germline V gene has CDR1 LGHNA and CDR2 YSLEER. The junction had 4 bases not matched to a gene; V was cut back by 4 bases and J by 4 bases. CDR3 coding DNA: TGCGCCAGCAGCCCCCGGACAGGGGTCACTGAAGCTTTCTTT. Its protein is CASSPRTGVTEAFF.

The chain recombines TRBV30 with TRBJ1-1; TRBD1 is a possible D gene (5 bases). CDR1 and CDR2 from the germline V gene are GTSNPN and SVGIG (reference sequence). The CDR3 contains 12 residues. Trimming removed 2 bases at V and 3 bases at J, with 7 bases between. The DNA for the CDR3 is TGTGCCTGGAGTTGGGGGGACACTGAAGCTTTCTTT. Its protein is CAWSWGDTEAFF. Looking up the rest from reference TRBV30 and TRBJ1-1 gives the full variable domain: SQTIHQWPATLVQPVGSPLSLECTVEGTSNPNLYWYRQAAGRGLQLLFYSVGIGQISSEVPQNLSASRPQDRQFILSSKKLLLSDSGFYLCAWSWGDTEAFFGQGTRLTVV.

CDR3 coding DNA: TGTGCCAGCAGCTTCGTTGAAACAGGGAACACTGAAGCTTTCTTT. Protein: CASSFVETGNTEAFF. This rearrangement joins TRBV7-8 to TRBJ1-1, with D possibly matching TRBD1 (5 bases). This CDR3 is 15 amino acids long. Germline V lookup: CDR1 SGHVS, CDR2 FQNEAQ. V was trimmed by 3 bases and J by 1 base, leaving 12 bases between them.

In its sample, this clone was seen a few times. The chain carries TRBV12-3 or TRBV12-4 and TRBJ1-6; D gene uncertain. The length of the CDR3 is 12 residues. Trimming stripped 6 bases from V and 5 bases from J, with 5 bases between. This chain's CDR3 is CASSANNSPLHF. For the CDR3, the DNA is TGTGCCAGCAGCGCTAATAATTCACCCCTCCACTTT.

The chain couples TRBV9 to TRBJ1-6; a weak D match, TRBD1 (5 bases). The CDR3 sequence is 14 residues long. Deletions cut 0 bases from V and 6 bases from J, with 7 bases between. Germline V gene lookup returns CDR1 SGDLS and CDR2 YYNGEE. The CDR3 spells CASSVEQVNSPLHF. The CDR3 DNA sequence: TGTGCCAGCAGCGTAGAACAGGTTAATTCACCCCTCCACTTT.

V and J are TRBV5-6 and TRBJ1-1; the D is unclear. CDR1 is SGHDT and CDR2 is YYEEEE in the germline V gene. V lost 0 bases and J lost 2, with 8 bases in between. There are 14 residues in the CDR3. The chain's CDR3 is CASSLVEVNTEAFF. The CDR3 bases are TGTGCCAGCAGCTTGGTGGAGGTAAACACTGAAGCTTTCTTT. Full variable domain (outside the CDR3, taken from reference TRBV5-6 and TRBJ1-1): DAGVTQSPTHLIKTRGQQVTLRCSPKSGHDTVSWYQQALGQGPQFIFQYYEEEERQRGNFPDRFSGHQFPNYSSELNVNALLLGDSALYLCASSLVEVNTEAFFGQGTRLTVV.

This clone occurred once. The chain carries TRBV19 and TRBJ2-3; 12 nucleotides agree with TRBD2. V lost 6 bases and J lost 3; bases outside the gene matches: 10. The CDR3 has 17 amino acids. Germline lookup yields CDR1 LNHDA and CDR2 SQIVND (reference sequence). The CDR3 sequence: CASSLRWTSGETDTQYF. The DNA for the CDR3 is TGTGCCAGTAGCCTTAGATGGACTAGCGGGGAGACAGATACGCAGTATTTT.

The chain combines TRBV19 with TRBJ2-7, with D possibly being TRBD1 (5 bases). Germline CDR1 LNHDA, CDR2 SQIVND (reference sequence). There are 17 residues in the CDR3. V lost 3 bases to trimming and J lost 0 bases, with 18 bases between them. This CDR3 is CASSIRAGETSSYEQYF. As DNA, the CDR3 is TGTGCCAGTAGTATCAGGGCCGGAGAAACAAGCTCCTACGAGCAGTACTTC.

The chain joins TRBV5-4 to TRBJ2-1, with 13 bases identical to TRBD2. V dropped 4 bases and J dropped 9; count of bases not matched to a gene: 16. The CDR3 is 18 amino acids. Per germline, CDR1 SGHNT and CDR2 YYREEE (reference sequence). CDR3 coding DNA: TGTGCCAGCAGCATTGGTGGGGCACTAGCGGGGGGGCGAAGTGAGCAGTTCTTC. Amino acid sequence: CASSIGGALAGGRSEQFF. The full variable domain, in which reference TRBV5-4 and TRBJ2-1 provide the parts outside the CDR3, is ETGVTQSPTHLIKTRGQQVTLRCSSQSGHNTVSWYQQALGQGPQFIFQYYREEENGRGNFPPRFSGLQFPNYSSELNVNALELDDSALYLCASSIGGALAGGRSEQFFGPGTRLTVL.

This clone was observed a few times. The chain carries TRBV6-5 and TRBJ1-6; TRBD1 aligns across 7 bases. Looked up from germline, CDR1 is MNHEY and CDR2 is SVGAGI. The CDR3 runs 13 residues. J lost 7 bases, V lost 6 bases, and 3 bases had no gene match. DNA of the CDR3: TGTGCCAGCAGGACAGGGTTAAATTCACCCCTCCACTTT. This gives the protein CASRTGLNSPLHF.

This chain joins TRBV6-2 or TRBV6-3 and TRBJ1-5; 9 nucleotides line up with TRBD1. CDR1 is MNHEY, CDR2 SVGEGT, per germline. The CDR3 extends over 17 amino acids. With 0 bases clipped from V and 4 bases from J, the junction kept 7 bases outside the gene matches. The CDR3 sequence: CASSYSLGTGNNQPQHF. The CDR3 DNA is TGTGCCAGCAGTTACTCGCTTGGGACAGGGAATAATCAGCCCCAGCATTTT.

This sequence joins TRBV6-5 and TRBJ1-2; D is ambiguous. Germline V CDR1 and CDR2: MNHEY, SVGAGI. The CDR3 is 10 amino acids. The germline V and J ends were trimmed by 7 bases and 6 bases, with 6 bases remaining between them. CDR3 in amino acids: CASKLDGYTF. The CDR3 DNA reads TGTGCCAGCAAGCTAGATGGCTACACCTTC.